The T cell receptor beta chain under discussion was sequenced for a study of blood T cell repertoires in COVID-19. Background on the study: Acute and convalescent COVID-19 samples came from the United States, Italy and Spain. Sample material is recorded as cDNA or gDNA derived from T cells, B-cell-depleted T cells, or PBMCs.

The CDR3 contains 13 residues. After removal of 6 bases from V and 7 bases from J, the junction contained 9 bases not matched to a gene. Looked up from germline, CDR1 is SGHRS and CDR2 is YFSETQ. In the original analysis: Amplified reference gene primers provided the basis for estimating nucleated cell counts. Profiling relied on immunoSEQ multiplex PCR, and the TCRdb table lists in-frame clones only, not all of them. V, J and clone size reflect that table, while D and trimming were determined from the DNA. Of fewer than 250,000 clones in the sample, around 79% were seen once. The sample was peripheral blood. The origin of this receptor is a woman aged 50 to 65 with acute or convalescent COVID-19. V usage is TRBV5-1 and J usage is TRBJ1-2; 7 bases match TRBD1. The CDR3 nucleotides are TGCGCCAGCACCTCAAGGACAGGTGGTGGCTACACCTTC. This codes for CASTSRTGGGYTF. The full variable domain, in which reference TRBV5-1 and TRBJ1-2 provide the parts outside the CDR3, is KAGVTQTPRYLIKTRGQQVTLSCSPISGHRSVSWYQQTPGQGLQFLFEYFSETQRNKGNFPGRFSGRQFSNSRSEMNVSTLELGDSALYLCASTSRTGGGYTFGSGTRLTVV.